The source of this T cell receptor beta chain is a study of OX40 agonist ivuxolimab in advanced cancers. Study-wide context: Ivuxolimab was a fully human IgG2 agonistic monoclonal antibody targeting the costimulatory receptor OX40 (CD134). Intravenous ivuxolimab was administered to patients every 2 weeks at six dose levels: 0.01, 0.1, 0.3, 1.5, 3 and 10 mg/kg. Of the approximately 53 patients in dose escalation, 19 had hepatocellular carcinoma, some 15 had melanoma, 9 had renal cell carcinoma and 9 had head and neck cancer. In the dose-escalation cohort, 82.7% of patients were male, and the mean age was roughly 60 years, with a range of roughly 20 to 85. Patients were allowed to have had prior anti-PD-1, anti-PD-L1 or anti-CTLA-4 therapy, and more than 35% of the dose-escalation patients had been treated with checkpoint inhibitors. Partial responses occurred in three dose-escalation patients, of whom one had hepatocellular carcinoma and two had cutaneous melanoma. Peripheral TCRbeta sequencing was intended to test whether TCR sequence diversity was altered and clonal T-cell expansion was caused by ivuxolimab. The paper describes the monotherapy dose-escalation part (N = 52 patients) of the phase I trial of ivuxolimab. Overall results and qualifications from the work: Clonal expansion of both CD4+ and CD8+ blood T cells was observed from baseline to week 6 at doses 0.1 to 3.0 mg/kg. Partial responders in the 0.1-3.0 mg/kg groups had among the lowest normalized peripheral clonal expansion, especially among CD8+ T cells. Low levels of normalized T-cell clonal expansion were also seen in some patients who did not respond. Antigen specificity was not determined for the clonally expanded peripheral T cells. After ivuxolimab, expanded clones were on average more numerous among CD8+ T cells than among CD4+ T cells.

Patients with autoimmune disease history or receiving systemic immunosuppression were excluded from the trial. In every dose cohort, peripheral blood was drawn for TCR sequencing at baseline, cycle 4 day 1, and cycle 7 day 1. Samples were obtained from an open-label, multicenter, first-in-human phase I dose-escalation trial of ivuxolimab. The trial enrolled adults with locally advanced or metastatic head and neck squamous cell, hepatocellular, melanoma or renal cell carcinoma. Before TCR sequencing, CD4+ T cells and CD8+ T cells from peripheral blood were sorted into separate populations. This clone was recorded only once. What this receptor recognizes is not known. No much larger clone is present one base from it, and per-base qualities are unavailable. Genomic DNA was extracted from sorted cells for sequencing of the TCRbeta CDR3 region. The immunoSEQ Assay was used for sequencing of TCRbeta CDR3 regions. Drawn from immuneACCESS, this table holds only the in-frame rearrangements with V and J called that TCRdb kept. Clones are partly lost; checked studies trace under half to an unresolved V gene and leave the rest unexplained. The sample table lists about 64,000 clones, 80% to 85% of them with a count of one. The ten most abundant clones make up approximately 5.2% of the sample.

The V and J ends are trimmed by 8 bases and 2 bases, leaving 12 bases between them. There are 13 amino acids in the CDR3, from cysteine to phenylalanine inclusive. Only the CDR3 DNA is retained, 39 bases long and in frame from the first base. The germline V gene (reference sequence) yields LNHNV for CDR1 and YYDKDF for CDR2. The TCR was taken from an adult with an advanced solid tumor such as melanoma, head and neck, liver or kidney cancer. Sequenced material: CD4+ or CD8+ T cells sorted from blood, taken in a trial of the OX40 agonist ivuxolimab. The V and J segments used are TRBV15 and TRBJ2-5; the D region possibly corresponds to TRBD1 (5 bases align). The encoded CDR3 is CATSSGIQETQYF. The DNA sequence is TGTGCCACCTCCTCAGGGATACAAGAGACCCAGTACTTC.